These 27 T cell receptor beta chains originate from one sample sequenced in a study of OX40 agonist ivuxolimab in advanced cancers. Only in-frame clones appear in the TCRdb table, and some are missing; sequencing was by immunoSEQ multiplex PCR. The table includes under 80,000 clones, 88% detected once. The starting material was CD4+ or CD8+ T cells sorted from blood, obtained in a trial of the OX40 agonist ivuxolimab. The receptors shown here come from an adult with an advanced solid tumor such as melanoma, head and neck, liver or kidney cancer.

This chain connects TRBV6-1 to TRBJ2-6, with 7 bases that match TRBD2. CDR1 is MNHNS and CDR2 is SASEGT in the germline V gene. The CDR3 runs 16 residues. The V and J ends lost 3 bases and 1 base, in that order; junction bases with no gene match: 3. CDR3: CASSDGEGSGANVLTF. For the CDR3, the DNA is TGTGCCAGCAGTGACGGGGAGGGGTCTGGGGCCAACGTCCTGACTTTC.

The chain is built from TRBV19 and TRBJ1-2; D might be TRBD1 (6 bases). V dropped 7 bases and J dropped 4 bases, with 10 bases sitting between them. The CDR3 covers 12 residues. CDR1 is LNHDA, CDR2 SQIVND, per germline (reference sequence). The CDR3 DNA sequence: TGTGCCAGTATAGGGGACATCTATGGCTACACCTTC. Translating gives CASIGDIYGYTF.

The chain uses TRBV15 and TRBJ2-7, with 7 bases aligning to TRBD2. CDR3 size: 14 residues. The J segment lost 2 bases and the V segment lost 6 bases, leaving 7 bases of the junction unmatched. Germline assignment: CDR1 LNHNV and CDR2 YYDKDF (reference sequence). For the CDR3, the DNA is TGTGCCACCAGTTTGTCGGGAGGACCCTACGAGCAGTACTTC. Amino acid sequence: CATSLSGGPYEQYF.

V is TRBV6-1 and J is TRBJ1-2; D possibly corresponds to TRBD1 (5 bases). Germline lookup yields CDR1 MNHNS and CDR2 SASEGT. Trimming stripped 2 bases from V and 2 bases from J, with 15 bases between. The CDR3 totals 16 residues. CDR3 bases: TGTGCCAGCAGTGAACGAGTTGGACATTTAAACTATGGCTACACCTTC. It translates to CASSERVGHLNYGYTF.

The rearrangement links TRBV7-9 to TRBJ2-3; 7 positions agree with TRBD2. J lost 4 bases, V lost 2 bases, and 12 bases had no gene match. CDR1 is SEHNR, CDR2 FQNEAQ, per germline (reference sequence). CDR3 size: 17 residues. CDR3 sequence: CASSLTLGGGRPDTQYF. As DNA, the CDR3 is TGTGCCAGCAGCTTAACCTTGGGCGGGGGACGTCCAGATACGCAGTATTTT.

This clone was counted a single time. The DNA for the CDR3 is TGTGCCAGCTGCCCAGACTCGGGTATCGGTTATGGCTACACCTTC. This sequence encodes CASCPDSGIGYGYTF. V and J are TRBV2 and TRBJ1-2; D unclear. Germline CDR1 is SNHLY and CDR2 is FYNNEI. The CDR3 is 15 amino acids. V was cut by 8 bases and J by 5 bases, with 21 bases left in between.

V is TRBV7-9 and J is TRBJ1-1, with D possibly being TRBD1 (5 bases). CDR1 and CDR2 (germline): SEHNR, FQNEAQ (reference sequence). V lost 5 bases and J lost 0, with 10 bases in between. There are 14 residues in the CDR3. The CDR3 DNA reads TGTGCCAGCAGCCCATCGGGACTGAACACTGAAGCTTTCTTT. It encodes CASSPSGLNTEAFF.

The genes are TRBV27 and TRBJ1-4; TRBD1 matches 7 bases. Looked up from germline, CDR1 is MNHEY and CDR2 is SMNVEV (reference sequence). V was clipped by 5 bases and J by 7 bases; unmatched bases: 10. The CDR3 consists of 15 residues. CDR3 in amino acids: CASSTTGESGEKLFF. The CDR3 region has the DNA TGTGCCAGCAGTACCACAGGGGAGAGTGGTGAAAAACTGTTTTTT.

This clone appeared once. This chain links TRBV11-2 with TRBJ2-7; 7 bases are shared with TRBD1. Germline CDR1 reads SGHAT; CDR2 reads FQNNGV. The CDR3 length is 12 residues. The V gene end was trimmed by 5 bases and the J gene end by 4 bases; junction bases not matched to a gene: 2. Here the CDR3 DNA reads TGTGCCAGCAGCCCGACAGGGTACGAGCAGTACTTC. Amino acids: CASSPTGYEQYF.

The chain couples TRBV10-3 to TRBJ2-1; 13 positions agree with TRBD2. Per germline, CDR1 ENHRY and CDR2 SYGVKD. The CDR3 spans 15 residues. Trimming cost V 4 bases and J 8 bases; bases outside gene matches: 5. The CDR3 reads CAISGTSGSNHEQFF. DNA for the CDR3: TGTGCCATCAGTGGGACTAGCGGGAGTAACCATGAGCAGTTCTTC.

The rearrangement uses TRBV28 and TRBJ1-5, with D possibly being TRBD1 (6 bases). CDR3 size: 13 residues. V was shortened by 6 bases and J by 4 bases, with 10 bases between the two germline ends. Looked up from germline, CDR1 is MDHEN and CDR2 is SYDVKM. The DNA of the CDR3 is TGTGCCAGCAGCGGACAGAGTAATCAGCCCCAGCATTTT. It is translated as CASSGQSNQPQHF.

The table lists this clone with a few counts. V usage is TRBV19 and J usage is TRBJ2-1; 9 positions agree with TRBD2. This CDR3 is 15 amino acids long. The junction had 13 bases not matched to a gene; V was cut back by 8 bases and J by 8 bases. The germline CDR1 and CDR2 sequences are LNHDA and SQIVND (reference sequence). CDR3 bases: TGTGCCAGTTCCCTCCTAGCGGGAATAGGGGATGAGCAGTTCTTC. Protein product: CASSLLAGIGDEQFF.

This chain's CDR3 is CASSPTGTQYF. In DNA, the CDR3 is TGTGCCAGCAGCCCGACAGGGACCCAGTACTTC. The chain is built from TRBV2 and TRBJ2-5, with D possibly TRBD1 on 6 matching bases. The CDR3 is made up of 11 amino acids. Germline lookup yields CDR1 SNHLY and CDR2 FYNNEI. With 6 bases removed from V and 7 bases from J, the gap between germline ends came to 9 bases.

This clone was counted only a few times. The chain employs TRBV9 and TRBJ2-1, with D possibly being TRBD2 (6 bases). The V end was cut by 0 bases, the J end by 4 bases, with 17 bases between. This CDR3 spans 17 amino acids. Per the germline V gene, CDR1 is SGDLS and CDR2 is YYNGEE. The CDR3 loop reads CASSVGDGRAPYNEQFF. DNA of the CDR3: TGTGCCAGCAGCGTAGGTGACGGGAGAGCTCCTTACAATGAGCAGTTCTTC.

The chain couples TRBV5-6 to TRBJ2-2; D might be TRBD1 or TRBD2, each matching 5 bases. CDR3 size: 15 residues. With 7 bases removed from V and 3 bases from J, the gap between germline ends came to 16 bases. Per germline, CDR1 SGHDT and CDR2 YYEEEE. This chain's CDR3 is CASYKTRGDTGELFF. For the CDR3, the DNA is TGTGCCAGCTATAAAACTAGAGGGGACACCGGGGAGCTGTTTTTT.

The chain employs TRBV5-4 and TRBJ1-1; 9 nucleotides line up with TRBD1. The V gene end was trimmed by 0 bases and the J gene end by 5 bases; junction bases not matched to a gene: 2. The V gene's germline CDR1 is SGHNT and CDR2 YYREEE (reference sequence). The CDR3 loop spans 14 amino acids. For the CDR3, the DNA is TGTGCCAGCAGCTTGGACAGGGGGCTAACTGAAGCTTTCTTT. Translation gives CASSLDRGLTEAFF.

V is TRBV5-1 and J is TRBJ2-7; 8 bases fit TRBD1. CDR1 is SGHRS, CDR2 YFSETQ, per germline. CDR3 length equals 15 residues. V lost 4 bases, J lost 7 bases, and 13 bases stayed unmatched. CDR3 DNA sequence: TGCGCCAGCAGCGGAACGAGCCAGGGGGCGGGGGAGCAGTACTTC. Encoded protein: CASSGTSQGAGEQYF.

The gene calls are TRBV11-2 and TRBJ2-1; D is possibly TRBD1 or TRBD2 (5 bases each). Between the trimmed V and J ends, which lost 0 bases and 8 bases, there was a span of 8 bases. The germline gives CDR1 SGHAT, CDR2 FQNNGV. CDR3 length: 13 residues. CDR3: CASSLERGDEQFF. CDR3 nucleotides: TGTGCCAGCAGCTTAGAACGAGGGGATGAGCAGTTCTTC.

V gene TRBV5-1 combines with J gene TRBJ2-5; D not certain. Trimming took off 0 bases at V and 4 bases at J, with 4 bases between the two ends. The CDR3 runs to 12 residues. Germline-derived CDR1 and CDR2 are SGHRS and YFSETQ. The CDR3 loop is CASSLDIETQYF. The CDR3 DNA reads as TGCGCCAGCAGCTTGGACATAGAGACCCAGTACTTC.

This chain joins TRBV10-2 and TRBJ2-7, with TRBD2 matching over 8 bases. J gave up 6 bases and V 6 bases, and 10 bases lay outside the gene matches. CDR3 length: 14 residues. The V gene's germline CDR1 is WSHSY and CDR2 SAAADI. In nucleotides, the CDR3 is TGCGCCAGCAGGTCTCGGCGGGAGGTTGGCGAGCAGTACTTC. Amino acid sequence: CASRSRREVGEQYF.

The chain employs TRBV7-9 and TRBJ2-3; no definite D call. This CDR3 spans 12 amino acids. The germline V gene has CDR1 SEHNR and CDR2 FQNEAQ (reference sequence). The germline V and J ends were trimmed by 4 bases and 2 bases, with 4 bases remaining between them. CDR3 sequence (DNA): TGTGCCAGCAGCTCCCACACAGATACGCAGTATTTT. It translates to CASSSHTDTQYF.

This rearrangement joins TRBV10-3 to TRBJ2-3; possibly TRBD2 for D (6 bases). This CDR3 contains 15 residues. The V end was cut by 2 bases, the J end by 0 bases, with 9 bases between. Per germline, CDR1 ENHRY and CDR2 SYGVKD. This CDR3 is CAISERRGSTDTQYF. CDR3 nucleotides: TGTGCCATCAGTGAGAGGAGGGGTAGCACAGATACGCAGTATTTT.

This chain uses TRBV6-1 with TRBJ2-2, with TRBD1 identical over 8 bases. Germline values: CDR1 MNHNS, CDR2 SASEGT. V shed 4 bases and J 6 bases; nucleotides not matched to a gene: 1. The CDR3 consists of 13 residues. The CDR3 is CASSADRAGELFF. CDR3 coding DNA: TGTGCCAGCAGTGCGGACAGGGCCGGGGAGCTGTTTTTT.

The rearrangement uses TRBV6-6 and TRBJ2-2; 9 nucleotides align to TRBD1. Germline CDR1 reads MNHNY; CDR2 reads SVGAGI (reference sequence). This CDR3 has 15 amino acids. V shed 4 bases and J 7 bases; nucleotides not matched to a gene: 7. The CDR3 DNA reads TGTGCCAGCAGTTCCGCGGGACAGGGCGACGGGGAGCTGTTTTTT. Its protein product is CASSSAGQGDGELFF.

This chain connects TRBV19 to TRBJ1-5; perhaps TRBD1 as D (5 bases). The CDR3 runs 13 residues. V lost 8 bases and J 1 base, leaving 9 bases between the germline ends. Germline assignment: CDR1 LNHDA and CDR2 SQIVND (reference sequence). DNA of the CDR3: TGTGCCAGTGGAGGGACGAGCAATCAGCCCCAGCATTTT. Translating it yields CASGGTSNQPQHF.

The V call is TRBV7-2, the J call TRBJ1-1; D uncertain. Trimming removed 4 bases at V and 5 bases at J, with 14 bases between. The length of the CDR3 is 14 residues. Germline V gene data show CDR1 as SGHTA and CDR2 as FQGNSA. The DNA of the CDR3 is TGTGCCAGCAGCTCCGGAGCGGGCGGGACTGAAGCTTTCTTT. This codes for CASSSGAGGTEAFF.

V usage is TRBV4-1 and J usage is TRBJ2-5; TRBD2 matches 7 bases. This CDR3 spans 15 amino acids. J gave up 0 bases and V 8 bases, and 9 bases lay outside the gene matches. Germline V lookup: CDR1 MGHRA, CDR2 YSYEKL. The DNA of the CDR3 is TGCGCCAGCGGGGGGGGGTCCAGGTACCAAGAGACCCAGTACTTC. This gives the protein CASGGGSRYQETQYF.